These T cell receptor beta chains were read from a single sample in a study of beta chain features in type 1 diabetes. Generated by immunoSEQ multiplex PCR, the TCRdb table keeps only in-frame clones and is missing some. The sample gives some 900,000 clones, roughly 15% of which show up once; 0.023% is in the top ten. Sequenced sample: naive CD4+ T cells from blood. These receptors were taken from a woman under 30 in good health. The CDR3 runs from the conserved cysteine through the conserved F or W. The D gene is left open where the match is weak. Part of the rows lack a size; the others show once, few, many or a class for expanded clones.

clone_size | j_call | v_call | d_call | cdr3_nt | cdr3_aa
NA | TRBJ2-4 | TRBV7-9 | NA | TGTGCCAGCAGCCAACCGGGACTGCCCAAAAACATTCAGTACTTT | CASSQPGLPKNIQYF
few | TRBJ2-7 | TRBV6-1 | NA | TGTGCCAGCAATCGGGGAACCTCCTACGAGCAGTACTTC | CASNRGTSYEQYF
NA | TRBJ2-1 | TRBV6-5 | NA | TGTGCCAGCAGTTGGGCTGGACTTAATGAGCAGTTCTTC | CASSWAGLNEQFF
NA | TRBJ2-5 | TRBV7-2 | NA | TGTGCCAGCAGCTCACTAGTCTCCGCGGAGACCCAGTACTTC | CASSSLVSAETQYF
NA | TRBJ2-1 | TRBV15 | NA | TGTGCCACCAGCAGGGCACGGTCGAATAATGAGCAGTTCTTC | CATSRARSNNEQFF
NA | TRBJ1-1 | TRBV25-1 | TRBD1 | TGTGCCAGCAGCCCCGGACCGACAGGGTTTAACACTGAAGCTTTCTTT | CASSPGPTGFNTEAFF
NA | TRBJ1-5 | TRBV19 | NA | TGTGCCAGTATTGCGGTGGCGATTTCGAATCAGCCCCAGCATTTT | CASIAVAISNQPQHF
few | TRBJ2-5 | TRBV7-8 | TRBD2 | TGTGCCAGCAGCACCCAACTAGCGGGAGAGGGAGAGACCCAGTACTTC | CASSTQLAGEGETQYF
NA | TRBJ1-5 | TRBV7-2 | NA | TGTGCCAGCAGCAGAGCCGGGGGTACCCTCTACCAGCATTTT | CASSRAGGTLYQHF
NA | TRBJ2-3 | TRBV4-3 | TRBD2 | TGCGCCAGCAGCCTCAAGATTGGTCCTAGCGGGACCAGCACAGATACGCAGTATTTT | CASSLKIGPSGTSTDTQYF
NA | TRBJ1-5 | TRBV2 | NA | TGTGCCAGCAGTGAATGGCGGGGGGGCAATCAGCCCCAGCATTTT | CASSEWRGGNQPQHF
NA | TRBJ1-4 | TRBV7-2 | TRBD1 | TGTGCCAGCAGCTTGTCGACAGGGCATAATGAAAAACTGTTTTTT | CASSLSTGHNEKLFF
NA | TRBJ2-3 | TRBV29-1 | NA | TGCAGCGTTGTTGAACCGGGACATAACACAGATACGCAGTATTTT | CSVVEPGHNTDTQYF
few | TRBJ2-7 | TRBV2 | NA | TGTGCCAGCAGTGGTCTGAGGGAGAGGGACCGGTTGCGGCAGTACTTC | CASSGLRERDRLRQYF
few | TRBJ2-6 | TRBV7-2 | TRBD1 | TGTGCCAGCAGCCAACAGGGGACTGGGGCCAACGTCCTGACTTTC | CASSQQGTGANVLTF
few | TRBJ2-3 | TRBV4-1 | TRBD2 | TGCGCCAGCCTGGAACGGGAGGGGGTCACAGATACGCAGTATTTT | CASLEREGVTDTQYF
few | TRBJ2-3 | TRBV18 | TRBD1 | TGTGCCAGCTCACCTACAGGGGGCCGGGATACGCAGTATTTT | CASSPTGGRDTQYF
NA | TRBJ2-7 | TRBV7-2 | NA | TGTGCCAGCAGCTCATATCGCGGATCCTACGAGCAGTACTTC | CASSSYRGSYEQYF
few | TRBJ2-7 | TRBV7-9 | NA | TGTGCCAGCAGCTTAGTGGGCGGGCTCAAGGCCTACGAGCAGTACTTC | CASSLVGGLKAYEQYF
NA | TRBJ2-7 | TRBV29-1 | TRBD2 | TGCAGCGCCTCGACTAGCGGAGACTACGAGCAGTACTTC | CSASTSGDYEQYF
NA | TRBJ1-1 | TRBV9 | NA | TGTGCCAGCAGCGTAGTCCCAGGGCAGAACACTGAAGCTTTCTTT | CASSVVPGQNTEAFF
NA | TRBJ1-2 | TRBV20-1 | NA | TGCAGGGGTGGACGTAACTATGGCTACACCTTC | CRGGRNYGYTF
few | TRBJ2-4 | TRBV19 | NA | TGTGCCAGTAGTATGAGGCGACTCGGGGAAGCCAAAAACATTCAGTACTTC | CASSMRRLGEAKNIQYF
once | TRBJ2-7 | TRBV18 | NA | TGTGCCAGCTCGTCCGTGGCAGGGAGAACCTACGAGCAGTACTTC | CASSSVAGRTYEQYF
few | TRBJ2-3 | TRBV5-6 | TRBD2 | TGTGCCAGCAGCTTGTTGGGTCTAGCGGGCACAGATACGCAGTATTTT | CASSLLGLAGTDTQYF
NA | TRBJ2-7 | TRBV5-4 | NA | TGTGCCAGCAGCCCTAATACAGGGGGGGACGAGCAGTACTTC | CASSPNTGGDEQYF
few | TRBJ2-1 | TRBV5-1 | NA | TGCGCCAGCAGCTTGGGGATGGGCAGGACTGAGCAGTTCTTC | CASSLGMGRTEQFF
NA | TRBJ2-7 | TRBV5-1 | NA | TGCGCCAGCATTAGGGAAAGGAGATTCGGCTACGAGCAGTACTTC | CASIRERRFGYEQYF
few | TRBJ2-7 | TRBV7-2 | NA | TGTGCCAGCAGCTTAGTGGGCTCAAGGGGGGCGACCTACGAGCAGTACTTC | CASSLVGSRGATYEQYF
NA | TRBJ2-1 | TRBV4-1 | NA | TGCGCCAGCAGCCAAGATGGGAGCCTTCAGAATGAGCAGTTCTTC | CASSQDGSLQNEQFF